This T cell receptor beta chain is drawn from a study of beta chain features in type 1 diabetes. Study-level information: Sorted cell examination encompassed 100,000,000 or so cells across all samples. Study results and limitations: Researchers report that Type 1 diabetes patients had moderately but significantly shorter TCRB CDR3s across all four CD4+ subsets. Using cDNA template may skew counts toward highly expressing activated cells.

Looked up from germline, CDR1 is MGHRA and CDR2 is YSYEKL. This CDR3 comprises 13 residues. The V segment lost 0 bases and the J segment 12 bases; nucleotides outside the gene matches: 2. Worth noting for this clone: As yet, its antigen is unknown.

The isolated RNA, all of it, was reverse transcribed, so expressed TCRB transcripts were what got sequenced. Produced via immunoSEQ multiplex PCR; TCRdb's table is partial and in-frame only. The sample consists of fewer than 110,000 clones, under 30% of them appearing once. The chain recombines TRBV4-1 with TRBJ2-1; the match to TRBD1 covers 10 bases. The receptor was derived from a woman aged 18 to 35 with type 1 diabetes. The sequenced material came from central memory CD4+ T cells from blood. This CDR3 is CASSQDWDRGQFF. The CDR3 DNA sequence: TGCGCCAGCAGCCAAGATTGGGACAGGGGGCAGTTCTTC.